Detailed here is one T cell receptor (beta chain). Antigen unknown. This record comes from a study of T cell responses to AZD1222 COVID-19 vaccine. Study outcomes and limitations: Sampled repertoires all dated from after the peak T cell response. The number of AZD1222 recipients seropositive at baseline was only five to seven. Clonal diversity may have been underestimated in mostly white British donors.

Measured with immunoSEQ multiplex PCR; TCRdb has only the in-frame clones, and not every one. The table has over 120,000 clones, 89% seen once. Germline CDR1 is SGHVS and CDR2 is FNYEAQ. The germline V and J ends were trimmed by 5 bases and 0 bases, with 22 bases remaining between them. This CDR3 comprises 18 residues. Sequenced material: peripheral blood, taken 28 days after the second AZD1222 dose. This chain connects TRBV7-6 to TRBJ1-1, with D possibly TRBD1 on 6 matching bases. The sequence came from an adult who received the AZD1222 COVID-19 vaccine. CDR3 sequence reads: CASSPRPGPQGMNTEAFF. Here the CDR3 DNA reads TGTGCCAGCAGCCCCCGTCCGGGACCCCAGGGGATGAACACTGAAGCTTTCTTT.